This T cell receptor (beta chain) was retrieved from a study of control samples from healthy donors and cancer patients. CDR1 is GTSNPN and CDR2 is SVGIG in the germline V gene (reference sequence). The CDR3 has 14 residues. V lost 2 bases and J lost 5, with 10 bases in between. Here immunoSEQ multiplex PCR was the method, and the copy in TCRdb shows in-frame clones only, minus some. Of around 76,000 clones listed, around 94% were seen once; the top ten hold under 7.5%. The rearrangement links TRBV30 to TRBJ1-6, with a tentative D call TRBD1 (5 bases). The specimen was blood. The TCR originated in a middle-aged woman in good health. CDR3 protein: CAWSRGQNNSPLHF. The CDR3 DNA sequence: TGTGCCTGGAGTAGGGGTCAGAATAATTCACCCCTCCACTTT.